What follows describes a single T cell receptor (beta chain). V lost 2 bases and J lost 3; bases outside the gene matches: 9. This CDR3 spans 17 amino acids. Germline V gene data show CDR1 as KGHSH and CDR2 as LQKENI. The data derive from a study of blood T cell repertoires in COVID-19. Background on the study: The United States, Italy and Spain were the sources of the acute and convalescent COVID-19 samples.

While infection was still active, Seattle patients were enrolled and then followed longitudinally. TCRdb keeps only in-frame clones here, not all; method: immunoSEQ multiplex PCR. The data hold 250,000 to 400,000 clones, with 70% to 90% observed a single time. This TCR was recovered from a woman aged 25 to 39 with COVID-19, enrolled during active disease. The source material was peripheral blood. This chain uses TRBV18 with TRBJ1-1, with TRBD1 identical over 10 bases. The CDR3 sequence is CASSPIAMTGGYTEAFF. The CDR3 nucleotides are TGTGCCAGCTCACCAATTGCGATGACAGGGGGCTACACTGAAGCTTTCTTT.